These 15 T cell receptor beta chains came from one sample sequenced in a study of cytomegalovirus exposure and HLA in healthy donors. Amplification used 60 Vbeta primers and 13 Jbeta primers. The data were produced by immunoSEQ multiplex PCR, yet TCRdb's version contains in-frame clones alone and is incomplete. The sample carries about 110,000 clones, approximately 70% recorded once. Material: PBMCs. The source is a boy between 10 and 17 years old in good health and CMV-seronegative.

The chain links TRBV30 to TRBJ2-5; perhaps TRBD2 as D (6 bases). The germline V gene has CDR1 GTSNPN and CDR2 SVGIG (reference sequence). This CDR3 is built from 14 residues. Trimming removed 0 bases at V and 4 bases at J, with 12 bases between. The CDR3, as DNA: TGTGCCTGGAGTGTAGGAGGGGCGGGAGAGACCCAGTACTTC. The encoded protein is CAWSVGGAGETQYF.

J is TRBJ1-1 and V is TRBV27; TRBD1 might be the D (6 bases). Per the germline V gene, CDR1 is MNHEY and CDR2 is SMNVEV (reference sequence). The V gene lost 3 bases and the J gene lost 1 base, with 9 bases spanning the gap. CDR3 length equals 14 residues. CDR3 sequence: CASSFGTPNTEAFF. CDR3 coding DNA: TGTGCCAGCAGTTTCGGGACACCGAACACTGAAGCTTTCTTT.

Only a few counts were recorded for this clone. CDR3 protein: CASSSTVLQQYF. The CDR3 DNA reads TGTGCCAGCAGCTCGACAGTTCTCCAGCAGTACTTC. The V and J genes are TRBV5-6 and TRBJ2-5; D perhaps matches TRBD1 (5 bases). The CDR3 loop spans 12 amino acids. V shed 3 bases and J shed 11 bases, with 14 bases lying between them. The germline CDR1 and CDR2 sequences are SGHDT and YYEEEE.

This chain links TRBV5-4 with TRBJ1-1; 7 bases map to TRBD1. V shed 3 bases and J 2 bases; nucleotides not matched to a gene: 16. The CDR3 loop spans 18 amino acids. CDR1 and CDR2 (germline): SGHNT, YYREEE (reference sequence). The CDR3 loop is CASSSSVTGNVLNTEAFF. The CDR3 coding sequence is TGTGCCAGCAGCTCGTCTGTGACAGGGAATGTATTAAACACTGAAGCTTTCTTT.

This chain joins TRBV6-5 and TRBJ2-7; TRBD1 matches 10 bases. Germline CDR1 is MNHEY and CDR2 is SVGAGI. Unmatched junction bases numbered 7, after V lost 9 bases and J lost 2 bases. This CDR3 is built from 14 residues. Here the CDR3 DNA reads TGTGCCAGTCGGCCGGGACAGGGGACCTACGAGCAGTACTTC. This encodes CASRPGQGTYEQYF.

V usage is TRBV19 and J usage is TRBJ2-4; TRBD2 agrees at 12 bases. This CDR3 spans 18 amino acids. V was pared by 3 bases and J by 3 bases, with 9 bases of the junction left unmatched. Germline CDR1 reads LNHDA; CDR2 reads SQIVND (reference sequence). This CDR3 is CASSMLLAGGRSKNIQYF. The CDR3 bases are TGTGCCAGTAGTATGTTGCTAGCGGGAGGGCGTAGCAAAAACATTCAGTACTTC.

The table lists this clone with a few counts. The rearrangement links TRBV2 to TRBJ1-1, with unresolved D. Trimming shortened V by 9 bases and J by 6 bases, and 20 bases separated the two germline ends. The CDR3 consists of 14 residues. Germline-derived CDR1 and CDR2 are SNHLY and FYNNEI. The chain's CDR3 is CARKKDWNSAEAFF. The CDR3 region has the DNA TGTGCCAGGAAAAAGGACTGGAACAGCGCTGAAGCTTTCTTT.

The chain employs TRBV18 and TRBJ1-1; D is unclear. This CDR3 is built from 14 residues. V lost 1 base and J lost 3, with 9 bases in between. Germline lookup yields CDR1 KGHSH and CDR2 LQKENI. DNA of the CDR3: TGTGCCAGCTCACCACTGGAGTCCTACACTGAAGCTTTCTTT. This sequence encodes CASSPLESYTEAFF.

The rearrangement uses TRBV5-1 and TRBJ1-2; TRBD1 might be the D (5 bases). Germline CDR1 reads SGHRS; CDR2 reads YFSETQ. The CDR3 is 15 amino acids. Trimming removed 3 bases at V and 8 bases at J, with 20 bases between. CDR3 amino acids: CASSSYTGLTAGYTF. The CDR3 coding sequence is TGCGCCAGCAGCTCATATACGGGACTTACGGCCGGCTACACCTTC.

The CDR3 DNA is TGTGCCAGCAGCCCCCGACAGGCCTCGAACACCGGGGAGCTGTTTTTT. Encoded protein: CASSPRQASNTGELFF. The V call is TRBV7-2, the J call TRBJ2-2; TRBD1 is a possible D gene (6 bases). In germline, CDR1 is SGHTA, CDR2 FQGNSA. The CDR3 loop spans 16 amino acids. Trimming shortened V by 5 bases and J by 0 bases, and 13 bases separated the two germline ends.

The chain employs TRBV14 and TRBJ1-6, with D possibly being TRBD1 (5 bases). The CDR3 is 14 amino acids. V was shortened by 5 bases and J by 13 bases, with 18 bases between the two germline ends. Germline CDR1 is SGHDN and CDR2 is FVKESK. The CDR3 DNA sequence: TGTGCCAGCAGCTTTTATGGGACTAATTGGCCCCTCCACTTT. It yields the protein CASSFYGTNWPLHF.

The chain has TRBV10-1 and TRBJ2-7, with 8 bases identical to TRBD2. The CDR3 consists of 16 residues. Trimming at V came to 0 bases and at J to 3 bases, leaving 7 bases not matched to a gene. Germline V CDR1 and CDR2: WNHNN, SYGVQD (reference sequence). CDR3 coding DNA: TGCGCCAGCAGTGAGTCAGGGAGCGGGAGATACTACGAGCAGTACTTC. Protein sequence: CASSESGSGRYYEQYF.

This sequence joins TRBV11-2 and TRBJ2-1, with a tentative D call TRBD1 (5 bases). Per germline, CDR1 SGHAT and CDR2 FQNNGV. This CDR3 comprises 15 residues. Between the trimmed V and J ends, which lost 6 bases and 0 bases, there was a span of 12 bases. CDR3 sequence reads: CASSLQGDSYNEQFF. DNA for the CDR3: TGTGCCAGCAGTCTTCAGGGTGACTCCTACAATGAGCAGTTCTTC.

The chain recombines TRBV5-1 with TRBJ2-5; 7 nucleotides align to TRBD1. V dropped 4 bases and J dropped 2; count of bases not matched to a gene: 8. This CDR3 has 15 amino acids. Germline-derived CDR1 and CDR2 are SGHRS and YFSETQ. Here the CDR3 DNA reads TGCGCCAGCAGCGTAGGGACAGCGCAACAAGAGACCCAGTACTTC. Translating gives CASSVGTAQQETQYF.

The chain carries TRBV2 and TRBJ2-4; D is possibly TRBD2 (5 bases). The V end lost 7 bases, the J end lost 6 bases, and 13 bases lay between the germline ends. The CDR3 totals 13 residues. CDR1 and CDR2 (germline): SNHLY, FYNNEI. In DNA, the CDR3 is TGTGCCAGCACCCCTGGACTTGGAAACATTCAGTACTTC. Translation gives CASTPGLGNIQYF.